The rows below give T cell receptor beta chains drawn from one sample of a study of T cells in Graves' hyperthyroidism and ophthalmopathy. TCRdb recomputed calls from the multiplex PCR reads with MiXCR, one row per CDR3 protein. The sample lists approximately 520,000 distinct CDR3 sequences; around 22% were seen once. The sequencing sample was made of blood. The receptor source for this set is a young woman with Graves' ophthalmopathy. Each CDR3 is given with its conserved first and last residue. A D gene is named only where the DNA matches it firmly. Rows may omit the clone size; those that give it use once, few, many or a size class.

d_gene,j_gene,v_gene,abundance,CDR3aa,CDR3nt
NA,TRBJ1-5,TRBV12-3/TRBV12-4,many,CASTVGHRDQPQHF,TGTGCCAGCACCGTCGGACATCGCGATCAGCCCCAGCATTTT
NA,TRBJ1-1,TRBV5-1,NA,CASSLERATEAFF,TGCGCCAGCAGCTTGGAGAGGGCCACTGAAGCTTTCTTT
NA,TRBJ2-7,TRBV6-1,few,CASVGGSEQYF,TGTGCCAGCGTGGGGGGCAGCGAGCAGTACTTC
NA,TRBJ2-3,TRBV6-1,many,CASRESGFGDTQYF,TGTGCCAGCAGGGAATCAGGGTTTGGAGATACGCAGTATTTT
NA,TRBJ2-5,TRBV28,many,CASSLVVLQETQYF,TGTGCCAGCAGTTTAGTAGTCTTACAAGAGACCCAGTACTTC
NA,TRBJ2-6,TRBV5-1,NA,CASSRLRDGTLGGANVLTF,TGCGCCAGCTCGCGCCTCCGGGACGGGACTCTCGGTGGGGCCAACGTCCTGACTTTC
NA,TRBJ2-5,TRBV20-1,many,CSARDIEWGETQYF,TGCAGTGCTAGAGATATAGAGTGGGGGGAGACCCAGTACTTC
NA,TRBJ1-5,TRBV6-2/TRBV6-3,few,CASSYTGHENQPQHF,TGTGCCAGCAGTTACACCGGACATGAGAATCAGCCCCAGCATTTT
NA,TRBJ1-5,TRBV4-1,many,CASSQGGGPNQPQHF,TGCGCCAGCAGCCAAGGGGGGGGTCCTAATCAGCCCCAGCATTTT
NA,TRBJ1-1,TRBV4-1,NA,CASSRLGGGRTEAFF,TGCGCCAGCAGCCGACTTGGTGGGGGTCGGACTGAAGCTTTCTTT
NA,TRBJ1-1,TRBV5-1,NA,CASSSGGGITGTEAFF,TGCGCCAGCAGCTCGGGAGGTGGTATTACGGGCACTGAAGCTTTCTTT
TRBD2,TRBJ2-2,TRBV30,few,CAWSVYGWLAADGTGELFF,TGTGCCTGGAGTGTATACGGCTGGCTAGCGGCAGATGGGACCGGGGAGCTGTTTTTT
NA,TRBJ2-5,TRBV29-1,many,CSAEEETQYF,TGCAGCGCAGAAGAAGAGACCCAGTACTTC
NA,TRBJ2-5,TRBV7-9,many,CASSFPAFGQETQYF,TGTGCCAGCAGCTTCCCGGCGTTCGGCCAAGAGACCCAGTACTTC
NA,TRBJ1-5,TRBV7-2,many,CASSLGLRTDVFDQPQHF,TGTGCCAGCAGCTTAGGGCTGCGGACAGATGTTTTCGATCAGCCCCAGCATTTT
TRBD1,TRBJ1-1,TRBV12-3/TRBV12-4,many,CASSPRGSEAFF,TGTGCCAGCAGTCCCAGGGGGTCTGAAGCTTTCTTT
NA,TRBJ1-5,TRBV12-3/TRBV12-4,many,CASNRSNQPQHF,TGTGCCAGCAACAGAAGCAATCAGCCCCAGCATTTT
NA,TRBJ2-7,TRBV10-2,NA,CASSESSYEQDF,TGCGCCAGCAGTGAGAGCTCCTACGAGCAGGACTTC
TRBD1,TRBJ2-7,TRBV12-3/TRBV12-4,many,CASSWDRGSGYEQYF,TGTGCCAGCAGTTGGGACAGAGGTTCGGGGTACGAGCAGTACTTC
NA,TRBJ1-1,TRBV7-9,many,CASSLGTGVDTEAFF,TGTGCCAGCAGCTTAGGGACGGGAGTGGACACTGAAGCTTTCTTT
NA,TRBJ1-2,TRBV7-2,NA,CASSLVGGPGYTF,TGTGCCAGCAGCTTAGTCGGGGGTCCGGGCTACACCTTC
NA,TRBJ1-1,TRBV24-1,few,CATSGGVGATEAFF,TGTGCCACCAGTGGAGGGGTTGGGGCCACTGAAGCTTTCTTT
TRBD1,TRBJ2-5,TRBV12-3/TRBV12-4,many,CASSALTGASYKTQYF,TGTGCCAGCAGTGCCCTTACAGGGGCGAGTTATAAGACCCAGTACTTC
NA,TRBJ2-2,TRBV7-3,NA,CASSLFIQANTGELFF,TGTGCCAGCAGCTTATTTATTCAGGCGAACACCGGGGAGCTGTTTTTT
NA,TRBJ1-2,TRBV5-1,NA,CASSLEVGRTYGYTF,TGCGCCAGCAGCTTGGAGGTGGGACGGACCTATGGCTACACCTTC
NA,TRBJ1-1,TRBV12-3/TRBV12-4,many,CAGSFRAEGEAFF,TGTGCCGGCAGTTTTAGGGCAGAGGGTGAAGCTTTCTTT